These 11 T cell receptor beta chains were sequenced from one sample in a study of T cell responses to AZD1222 COVID-19 vaccine. Using immunoSEQ multiplex PCR, the repertoire was profiled, and TCRdb retains in-frame clones only, with some absent. Of about 79,000 clones in the sample, 80% to 90% were seen once. The sample in question was peripheral blood, obtained 28 days after the second AZD1222 dose. The receptors were gathered from an adult who received the AZD1222 COVID-19 vaccine.

The chain couples TRBV30 to TRBJ2-2; 8 nucleotides align to TRBD1. The germline CDR1 and CDR2 sequences are GTSNPN and SVGIG (reference sequence). The V and J ends lost 3 bases and 4 bases, in that order; junction bases with no gene match: 4. This CDR3 comprises 14 residues. CDR3 sequence reads: CAWRTGEFTGELFF. The DNA of the CDR3 is TGTGCCTGGAGGACAGGGGAATTCACCGGGGAGCTGTTTTTT.

The V gene is TRBV7-9, the J gene TRBJ1-2, with D unclear. The CDR3 totals 14 residues. Germline V gene data show CDR1 as SEHNR and CDR2 as FQNEAQ (reference sequence). The germline V and J ends were trimmed by 2 bases and 2 bases, with 9 bases remaining between them. In DNA, the CDR3 is TGTGCCAGCAGCTTATGGGAACAGAACTATGGCTACACCTTC. It specifies CASSLWEQNYGYTF.

The chain employs TRBV27 and TRBJ1-5; no definite D call. The CDR3 extends over 14 amino acids. In germline, CDR1 is MNHEY, CDR2 SMNVEV (reference sequence). The V and J ends lost 3 bases and 6 bases respectively, with 12 bases between them. The CDR3 protein is CASSLAGVIQPQHF. CDR3 coding DNA: TGTGCCAGCAGTTTGGCAGGTGTGATTCAGCCCCAGCATTTT.

This clone was observed many times. The chain uses TRBV2 and TRBJ2-7, with D possibly being TRBD2 (6 bases). Germline V gene data show CDR1 as SNHLY and CDR2 as FYNNEI. The CDR3 runs 14 residues. The V gene lost 1 base and the J gene lost 6 bases, with 13 bases spanning the gap. The DNA for the CDR3 is TGTGCCAGCAGTGAAGTCGCGGGAACTGGCGAGCAGTACTTC. Encoded protein: CASSEVAGTGEQYF.

The gene calls are TRBV7-5 and TRBJ2-1; TRBD2 is the table's D call, not checked against the DNA. TRBV7-5 is described as a pseudogene. This CDR3 has 16 amino acids. The CDR3 region is CARSLASWREDHEQFF. CDR3 DNA: TGTGCCAGAAGCTTAGCTTCATGGCGGGAGGATCATGAGCAGTTCTTC.

The J gene is TRBJ2-1, the V gene TRBV5-4; 9 nucleotides line up with TRBD2. The germline V gene has CDR1 SGHNT and CDR2 YYREEE (reference sequence). This CDR3 is built from 15 residues. V shed 2 bases, J shed 6 bases, and the junction held 6 bases outside the gene matches. CDR3 DNA: TGTGCCAGCAGCTTAGATGGGCGGGAGGGCAATGAGCAGTTCTTC. Amino acid sequence: CASSLDGREGNEQFF.

V is TRBV6-2 or TRBV6-3 and J is TRBJ2-7, with TRBD2 matching 7 bases. Germline loops: CDR1 MNHEY, CDR2 SVGEGT. After removal of 4 bases from V and 5 bases from J, the junction contained 11 bases not matched to a gene. The length of the CDR3 is 15 residues. The CDR3 sequence is CASSSPAGIGDEQYF. CDR3 nucleotide sequence: TGTGCCAGCAGTTCCCCAGCGGGAATAGGCGACGAGCAGTACTTC.

J is TRBJ1-5 and V is TRBV27; tentative D call: TRBD1 (6 bases). This CDR3 is built from 14 residues. The germline V and J ends were trimmed by 2 bases and 4 bases, with 9 bases remaining between them. CDR1 is MNHEY and CDR2 is SMNVEV in the germline V gene (reference sequence). The CDR3 coding sequence is TGTGCCAGCAGTTTAAAGGGACAAAATCAGCCCCAGCATTTT. It translates to CASSLKGQNQPQHF.

The rearrangement links TRBV27 to TRBJ1-2, with TRBD1 matching 7 bases. Germline CDR1 and CDR2: MNHEY and SMNVEV (reference sequence). The CDR3 extends over 15 amino acids. Trimming cost V 8 bases and J 4 bases; bases outside gene matches: 13. The CDR3 reads CASAIRQGDGYGYTF. CDR3 nucleotides: TGTGCCAGCGCCATACGACAGGGTGATGGCTATGGCTACACCTTC.

The chain couples TRBV6-5 to TRBJ1-4, with 10 bases matching TRBD1. The germline V gene has CDR1 MNHEY and CDR2 SVGAGI. The CDR3 is 15 amino acids. V lost 6 bases to trimming and J lost 0 bases; unmatched junction nucleotides: 1. The CDR3 loop reads CASRGQGATNEKLFF. CDR3 in DNA: TGTGCCAGCAGAGGACAGGGGGCAACTAATGAAAAACTGTTTTTT.

This chain links TRBV7-2 with TRBJ2-5; D uncertain. Trimming cost V 5 bases and J 2 bases, with 9 bases left between them. This CDR3 region has 13 residues. Per germline, CDR1 SGHTA and CDR2 FQGNSA. CDR3 nucleotide sequence: TGTGCCAGCAGCCCAGATCCTCAAGAGACCCAGTACTTC. Translated: CASSPDPQETQYF.